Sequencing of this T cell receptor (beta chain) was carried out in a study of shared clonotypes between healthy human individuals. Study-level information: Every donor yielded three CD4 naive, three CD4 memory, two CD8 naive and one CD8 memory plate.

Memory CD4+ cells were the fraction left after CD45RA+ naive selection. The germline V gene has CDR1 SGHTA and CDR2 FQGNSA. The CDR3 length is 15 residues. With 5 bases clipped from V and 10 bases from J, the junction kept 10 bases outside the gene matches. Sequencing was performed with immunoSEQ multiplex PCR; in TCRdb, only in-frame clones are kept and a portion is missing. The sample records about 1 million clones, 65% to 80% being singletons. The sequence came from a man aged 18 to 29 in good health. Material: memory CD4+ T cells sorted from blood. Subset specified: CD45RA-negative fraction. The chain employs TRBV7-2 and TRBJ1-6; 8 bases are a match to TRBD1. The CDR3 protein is CASSARGTGQSPLHF. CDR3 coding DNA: TGTGCCAGCAGCGCCAGAGGGACAGGACAATCACCCCTCCACTTT.